Presented here are 24 T cell receptor beta chains from one specimen sequenced in a study of response to subunit inactivated influenza vaccine. TCRdb re-called the RT-PCR reads with MiXCR, one entry per CDR3 protein. The table lists more than 700,000 distinct CDR3 sequences, over 20% of them singletons. Sequences were derived from PBMCs from blood, sampled roughly 5 days after vaccination. These receptor sequences come from a man aged 45 to 65 who received an inactivated influenza vaccine.

This clonotype has only a few counts. The chain uses TRBV29-1 and TRBJ1-1; D possibly corresponds to TRBD1 (5 bases). Germline V gene sequence: CDR1 SQVTM, CDR2 ANQGSEA. Trimming removed 2 bases at V and 0 bases at J, with 10 bases between. The CDR3 sequence is 14 residues long. The CDR3 sequence is CSVEWGRLNTEAFF. The CDR3 DNA follows: TGCAGCGTTGAATGGGGCAGATTGAACACTGAAGCTTTCTTT. The full variable domain, completed using reference TRBV29-1 and TRBJ1-1, is SAVISQKPSRDICQRGTSLTIQCQVDSQVTMMFWYRQQPGQSLTLIATANQGSEATYESGFVIDKFPISRPNLTFSTLTVSNMSPEDSSIYLCSVEWGRLNTEAFFGQGTRLTVV.

This clonotype was detected a few times. The chain links TRBV10-3 to TRBJ2-1; TRBD1 matches 9 bases. With V trimmed by 8 bases and J by 6 bases, 8 bases remained unmatched. Germline-derived CDR1 and CDR2 are ENHRY and SYGVKD. The CDR3 loop spans 14 amino acids. The CDR3 loop is CAIDPGTGSNEQFF. In nucleotides, the CDR3 is TGTGCCATCGACCCCGGGACAGGGAGCAATGAGCAGTTCTTC.

The chain uses TRBV5-5 and TRBJ2-5, with a tentative D call TRBD1 (6 bases). Germline assignment: CDR1 SGHKS and CDR2 YYEKEE (reference sequence). V was trimmed by 2 bases and J by 5 bases, leaving 16 bases between them. The CDR3 has 15 residues. The CDR3: CASSFGTGPEETQYF. CDR3 sequence (DNA): TGTGCCAGCAGCTTTGGAACAGGGCCGGAGGAGACCCAGTACTTC.

This clonotype was observed a few times. The chain is built from TRBV20-1 and TRBJ2-5; 13 nucleotides line up with TRBD2. CDR3 length: 17 residues. Germline CDR1 reads DFQATT; CDR2 reads SNEGSKA (reference sequence). V shed 1 base and J 0 bases; nucleotides not matched to a gene: 5. The CDR3 nucleotides are TGCAGTGCTAGAGTACCGGGACTAGCGGGATACCAAGAGACCCAGTACTTC. Translation: CSARVPGLAGYQETQYF.

The chain uses TRBV29-1 and TRBJ1-1, with 7 nucleotides matching TRBD1. The CDR3 covers 14 residues. The V gene end was trimmed by 4 bases and the J gene end by 4 bases; junction bases not matched to a gene: 9. Germline CDR1 and CDR2: SQVTM and ANQGSEA. The CDR3 sequence: CSVGSRQGPTEAFF. The CDR3 nucleotides are TGCAGCGTTGGATCAAGACAGGGACCCACTGAAGCTTTCTTT.

The V gene is TRBV2, the J gene TRBJ2-2, with D perhaps TRBD1 (6 bases). This CDR3 has 15 residues. Germline loops: CDR1 SNHLY, CDR2 FYNNEI. V gave up 1 base and J gave up 5 bases, with 11 bases separating them. CDR3 DNA sequence: TGTGCCAGCAGTGAAGGCAGGGGAAAAACCGGGGAGCTGTTTTTT. Translation gives CASSEGRGKTGELFF.

This chain connects TRBV6-4 to TRBJ2-1, with D perhaps TRBD1 (5 bases). The length of the CDR3 is 14 residues. V gave up 0 bases and J gave up 7 bases, with 10 bases separating them. Per germline, CDR1 MRHNA and CDR2 SNTAGT. CDR3 bases: TGTGCCAGCAGTGACTCACCAGGGCGAAATGAGCAGTTCTTC. It specifies CASSDSPGRNEQFF.

J is TRBJ2-7 and V is TRBV6-2 or TRBV6-3; a possible D gene is TRBD2 (6 bases). Trimming shortened V by 1 base and J by 5 bases, and 15 bases separated the two germline ends. The CDR3 consists of 15 residues. CDR1 is MNHEY and CDR2 is SVGEGT in the germline V gene. CDR3 DNA sequence: TGTGCCAGCAGTTACTTCTTGTTTCGGGGGAACGAGCAGTACTTC. The encoded protein is CASSYFLFRGNEQYF.

This clonotype appeared many times. The chain recombines TRBV10-3 with TRBJ2-5, with a possible D match to TRBD1 (6 bases). Germline CDR1 ENHRY, CDR2 SYGVKD. The V and J ends lost 3 bases and 4 bases respectively, with 6 bases between them. The CDR3 is 12 residues long. The CDR3: CAISDRGETQYF. CDR3 nucleotide sequence: TGTGCCATCAGTGACAGGGGAGAGACCCAGTACTTC.

This clonotype was detected a few times. The rearrangement joins TRBV19 to TRBJ2-7; D is unclear. Germline lookup yields CDR1 LNHDA and CDR2 SQIVND (reference sequence). CDR3 length equals 13 residues. Trimming removed 3 bases from V and 2 bases from J, with 8 bases in between. CDR3 DNA sequence: TGTGCCAGTAGTATCCGGCCAGCCTACGAGCAGTACTTC. Translation: CASSIRPAYEQYF.

This clonotype was counted a few times. The V gene is TRBV6-4, the J gene TRBJ2-3; 8 bases line up with TRBD2. CDR3 length: 15 residues. Germline V gene sequence: CDR1 MRHNA, CDR2 SNTAGT. The V gene end was trimmed by 3 bases and the J gene end by 2 bases; junction bases not matched to a gene: 4. The CDR3 DNA is TGTGCCAGCAGTGAGGTCGGGGGGGTCACAGATACGCAGTATTTT. This gives the protein CASSEVGGVTDTQYF.

This clonotype was observed many times. One end of the junction does not line up with germline, which may come from a read error. The chain combines TRBV7-2 with TRBJ2-7; 8 bases align to TRBD1. The V gene's germline CDR1 is SGHTA and CDR2 FQGNSA. This CDR3 is 14 amino acids long. Here the CDR3 reads CASSLARGPYEQYF. The CDR3 DNA sequence: TGCGCCAGCAGCTTGGCCAGGGGGCCCTACGAGCAGTACTTC.

In its sample, this clonotype was seen many times. The gene calls are TRBV9 and TRBJ2-1, with 10 bases fitting TRBD2. The CDR3 length is 13 residues. CDR1 SGDLS and CDR2 YYNGEE come from the germline V gene. J gave up 9 bases and V 4 bases, and 4 bases lay outside the gene matches. This chain's CDR3 is CASSLAGVREQFF. CDR3 in DNA: TGTGCCAGCAGCCTAGCGGGAGTTCGTGAGCAGTTCTTC.

This clonotype was found a few times. This chain uses TRBV12-3 or TRBV12-4 with TRBJ1-1; TRBD1 might be the D (5 bases). This CDR3 has 15 amino acids. V was shortened by 4 bases and J by 5 bases, with 17 bases between the two germline ends. The CDR3 DNA reads as TGTGCCAGCAGTTCCCCTGGGGGGGGAAAGACTGAAGCTTTCTTT. This codes for CASSSPGGGKTEAFF.

V usage is TRBV4-3 and J usage is TRBJ2-7; 8 nucleotides line up with TRBD2. The germline V gene encodes CDR1 LGHNA and CDR2 YSLEER. V dropped 0 bases and J dropped 4; count of bases not matched to a gene: 11. The CDR3 covers 17 residues. The DNA of the CDR3 is TGCGCCAGCAGCCAAGAAACCCTCAGGGTAGCGGGGTACGAGCAGTACTTC. This translates into CASSQETLRVAGYEQYF.

The sample holds many counts of this clonotype. The chain is built from TRBV12-3 or TRBV12-4 and TRBJ2-7; TRBD2 is a possible D gene (7 bases). The CDR3 runs 15 residues. V was trimmed by 5 bases and J by 4 bases, leaving 18 bases between them. This CDR3 is CASSPRRGGLYEQYF. CDR3 DNA sequence: TGTGCCAGCAGTCCGAGGAGGGGGGGTCTTTACGAGCAGTACTTC.

This clonotype has more than one count but fewer than ten. This sequence joins TRBV7-6 and TRBJ2-5; 7 bases align to TRBD1. Germline loops: CDR1 SGHVS, CDR2 FNYEAQ. V trimming: 5 bases; J trimming: 3 bases; junction bases outside the gene matches: 6. This CDR3 region has 14 residues. DNA of the CDR3: TGTGCCAGCAGCGCCGGGACAGCAAAAGAGACCCAGTACTTC. This translates into CASSAGTAKETQYF.

This clonotype appeared a few times. The V gene is TRBV6-7, the J gene TRBJ2-1; 13 bases are a match to TRBD2. TRBV6-7 is an ORF, with its function uncertain. V was pared by 6 bases and J by 5 bases, with 1 base of the junction left unmatched. The length of the CDR3 is 14 residues. DNA for the CDR3: TGTGCCAGCAGCACTAGCGGGAGGGACAATGAGCAGTTCTTC. As protein: CASSTSGRDNEQFF.

The J gene is TRBJ2-7, the V gene TRBV6-1; D not resolved. Trimming stripped 6 bases from V and 0 bases from J, with 12 bases between. Germline CDR1 is MNHNS and CDR2 is SASEGT. The CDR3 totals 14 residues. The CDR3 nucleotides read TGTGCCAGCAGGACTGACCGGATCTCCTACGAGCAGTACTTC. Its translation: CASRTDRISYEQYF.

This clonotype occurred many times. This chain links TRBV7-2 with TRBJ2-1, with a possible D match to TRBD1 (6 bases). Trimming stripped 2 bases from V and 2 bases from J, with 7 bases between. The CDR3 is made up of 14 amino acids. Germline CDR1 SGHTA, CDR2 FQGNSA. The DNA for the CDR3 is TGTGCCAGCAGCTTACGGGACACCTACAATGAGCAGTTCTTC. Its translation: CASSLRDTYNEQFF. The full variable domain, completed using reference TRBV7-2 and TRBJ2-1, is GAGVSQSPSNKVTEKGKDVELRCDPISGHTALYWYRQSLGQGLEFLIYFQGNSAPDKSGLPSDRFSAERTGGSVSTLTIQRTQQEDSAVYLCASSLRDTYNEQFFGPGTRLTVL.

This clonotype was seen many times. This chain joins TRBV20-1 and TRBJ1-1; the D is unclear. Looked up from germline, CDR1 is DFQATT and CDR2 is SNEGSKA (reference sequence). Trimming cost V 0 bases and J 4 bases, with 12 bases left between them. The CDR3 has 14 residues. The CDR3 DNA is TGCAGTGCTAGAGATCCGGGTTGGGGCACTGAAGCTTTCTTT. Translation: CSARDPGWGTEAFF.

The sample holds a few counts of this clonotype. The V call is TRBV15, the J call TRBJ2-5, with D unresolved. V lost 3 bases, J lost 2 bases, and 7 bases lay in between. CDR1 LNHNV and CDR2 YYDKDF come from the germline V gene (reference sequence). This CDR3 spans 13 amino acids. DNA of the CDR3: TGTGCCACCAGCAGTATTCCTCAAGAGACCCAGTACTTC. This sequence encodes CATSSIPQETQYF.

J is TRBJ2-5 and V is TRBV4-2; the D call may be TRBD1 or TRBD2 (5 bases each). Germline values: CDR1 LGHNA, CDR2 YNFKEQ. This CDR3 has 16 residues. Trimming took 4 bases from V and 5 from J, leaving 20 bases between them. The CDR3, as DNA: TGTGCCAGCAGCCTTCAAAGTCGTAGGGGCGGGGAGACCCAGTACTTC. Protein product: CASSLQSRRGGETQYF.

This clonotype showed up just a few times. The V call is TRBV10-3, the J call TRBJ2-2, with TRBD1 matching 7 bases. This CDR3 contains 17 residues. CDR1 is ENHRY, CDR2 SYGVKD, per germline. J lost 2 bases, V lost 0 bases, and 6 bases had no gene match. In nucleotides, the CDR3 is TGTGCCATCAGTGAGTCACACAGGGGTAACAACACCGGGGAGCTGTTTTTT. As protein: CAISESHRGNNTGELFF.